These 25 T cell receptor beta chains were sequenced from one sample in a study of post-analysis software for immune sequencing data. Every TCR beta cDNA library bore unique molecular identifiers. TCRdb processed the PCR reads anew with MiXCR; each CDR3 protein has one entry. The sample has 700,000 to 900,000 distinct CDR3 sequences; around 45% are singletons. These receptors have no known antigen. Study-wide findings and caveats: Compared with controls, patients had more of five or six TRBV segments, including TRBV5-6, TRBV5-1 and TRBV20-1.

The specimen was blood. The receptors were sampled from a girl under 18 with multiple sclerosis.

The J gene is TRBJ2-5, the V gene TRBV7-9, with D unresolved. V was cut by 5 bases and J by 0 bases, with 7 bases left in between. CDR1 is SEHNR and CDR2 is FQNEAQ in the germline V gene (reference sequence). The CDR3 covers 13 residues. In nucleotides, the CDR3 is TGTGCCAGCAGCACATCAGACCAAGAGACCCAGTACTTC. It codes for CASSTSDQETQYF.

This clonotype was detected a few times. The chain has TRBV4-2 and TRBJ2-5; 12 bases fit TRBD2. Germline V gene data show CDR1 as LGHNA and CDR2 as YNFKEQ. With 2 bases clipped from V and 5 bases from J, the junction kept 3 bases outside the gene matches. The CDR3 spans 15 residues. The CDR3 nucleotides read TGTGCCAGCAGCCAACTAGCGGGAGGGCCCGAGACCCAGTACTTC. Protein product: CASSQLAGGPETQYF.

The CDR3 sequence is CASSQDRGVSGEQYF. CDR3 DNA: TGCGCCAGCAGCCAAGATCGGGGAGTTTCTGGCGAGCAGTACTTC. The rearrangement links TRBV4-3 to TRBJ2-4, with TRBD2 as a possible D gene (5 bases). Gene TRBJ2-7 matches the end of the DNA better, so the J call may be wrong. CDR3 length: 15 residues. The germline gives CDR1 LGHNA, CDR2 YSLEER.

The V gene is TRBV12-3 or TRBV12-4, the J gene TRBJ1-5; D ambiguous. Trimming took off 5 bases at V and 8 bases at J, with 13 bases between the two ends. The CDR3 covers 13 residues. The CDR3 DNA follows: TGTGCCAGCAGTACCCAACCGAGGGAGCCCCAGCATTTT. Residues: CASSTQPREPQHF.

The J gene is TRBJ2-3, the V gene TRBV28, with TRBD1 matching over 8 bases. The V and J ends lost 5 bases and 2 bases, in that order; junction bases with no gene match: 9. Germline V gene lookup returns CDR1 MDHEN and CDR2 SYDVKM. The CDR3 spans 16 residues. CDR3 protein: CASSPYLGQATDTQYF. CDR3 DNA sequence: TGTGCCAGCAGTCCCTATCTGGGACAGGCCACAGATACGCAGTATTTT.

This clonotype was counted a single time. This chain uses TRBV12-3 or TRBV12-4 with TRBJ1-5; 7 nucleotides align to TRBD1. Germline trimming cut 6 bases from V and 3 bases from J; bases unmatched to any gene: 5. The CDR3 spans 14 residues. The CDR3: CASSYTGDNQPQHF. The CDR3 DNA reads TGTGCCAGCAGCTATACAGGGGACAATCAGCCCCAGCATTTT.

This clonotype has more than one count but fewer than ten. The gene calls are TRBV12-3 or TRBV12-4 and TRBJ1-5, with a weak D call TRBD1 (5 bases). CDR3 length equals 14 residues. V lost 6 bases, J lost 3 bases, and 12 bases lay in between. CDR3 DNA sequence: TGTGCCAGCAGCCCCGCAGGGTACAATCAGCCCCAGCATTTT. It specifies CASSPAGYNQPQHF.

This clonotype was seen repeatedly, ten times or more. The chain links TRBV7-9 to TRBJ2-7; D is unresolved. CDR1 is SEHNR, CDR2 FQNEAQ, per germline (reference sequence). V was clipped by 0 bases and J by 3 bases, with 12 bases between them. There are 15 residues in the CDR3. The CDR3 region is CASSLAATSRYEQYF. For the CDR3, the DNA is TGTGCCAGCAGCTTAGCGGCGACGAGTCGCTACGAGCAGTACTTC.

The chain recombines TRBV20-1 with TRBJ2-5, with 8 bases lining up with TRBD1. The CDR3 is 14 residues long. Per the germline V gene, CDR1 is DFQATT and CDR2 is SNEGSKA (reference sequence). Unmatched junction bases numbered 8, after V lost 6 bases and J lost 2 bases. CDR3 sequence (DNA): TGCAGTGCCATGCGGACAGGGTCGCAAGAGACCCAGTACTTC. Translating gives CSAMRTGSQETQYF.

This sequence joins TRBV20-1 and TRBJ1-2; D uncertain. Trimming shortened V by 3 bases and J by 4 bases, and 12 bases separated the two germline ends. CDR3 length equals 13 residues. Germline CDR1 and CDR2: DFQATT and SNEGSKA (reference sequence). The CDR3 coding sequence is TGCAGTGCTAGTGGCGATTTAGGCTATGGCTACACCTTC. Translating it yields CSASGDLGYGYTF.

This clonotype was recorded many times. V usage is TRBV7-9 and J usage is TRBJ2-4; TRBD2 aligns across 10 bases. The CDR3 runs 15 residues. Germline CDR1 reads SEHNR; CDR2 reads FQNEAQ (reference sequence). Unmatched junction bases numbered 10, after V lost 2 bases and J lost 12 bases. CDR3 loop: CASSLFNLAGESQYF. CDR3 nucleotide sequence: TGTGCCAGCAGCTTATTCAATCTAGCGGGAGAGAGTCAGTACTTC.

The chain is built from TRBV4-2 and TRBJ2-7, with D unresolved. Per the germline V gene, CDR1 is LGHNA and CDR2 is YNFKEQ. V gave up 0 bases and J gave up 4 bases, with 16 bases separating them. The CDR3 totals 16 residues. The CDR3 sequence: CASSQERAESGYEQYF. The CDR3 DNA reads TGTGCCAGCAGCCAAGAACGGGCGGAGTCAGGATACGAGCAGTACTTC.

This clonotype was recorded a few times. The chain links TRBV7-8 to TRBJ2-5; TRBD2 matches 8 bases. The CDR3 covers 15 residues. CDR1 is SGHVS and CDR2 is FQNEAQ in the germline V gene. V gave up 5 bases and J gave up 2 bases; unmatched junction bases: 7. The CDR3 nucleotides read TGTGCCAGCAGCGTGACCGGGACTAGACAAGAGACCCAGTACTTC. Protein sequence: CASSVTGTRQETQYF.

V usage is TRBV7-2 and J usage is TRBJ2-7, with 7 bases matching TRBD1. The V gene's germline CDR1 is SGHTA and CDR2 FQGNSA. This CDR3 has 14 amino acids. Trimming at V came to 5 bases and at J to 4 bases, leaving 8 bases not matched to a gene. CDR3 sequence (DNA): TGTGCCAGCAGCCCAGGCCAACAGGGGTACGAGCAGTACTTC. It codes for CASSPGQQGYEQYF.

The rearrangement links TRBV12-3 or TRBV12-4 to TRBJ1-1; 9 nucleotides align to TRBD1. V dropped 4 bases and J dropped 1; count of bases not matched to a gene: 4. This CDR3 comprises 15 residues. This CDR3 is CASSYRGLGNTEAFF. The CDR3 DNA follows: TGTGCCAGCAGTTACAGGGGGCTGGGGAACACTGAAGCTTTCTTT.

This chain joins TRBV27 and TRBJ2-3; D is possibly TRBD2 (6 bases). This CDR3 has 15 amino acids. The V gene's germline CDR1 is MNHEY and CDR2 SMNVEV (reference sequence). Trimming pared 8 bases from V and 0 bases from J, leaving 15 bases between. CDR3 in amino acids: CASSSGTPSTDTQYF. DNA of the CDR3: TGTGCCAGCTCATCAGGGACTCCAAGCACAGATACGCAGTATTTT.

The rearrangement links TRBV29-1 to TRBJ2-3; D is undetermined. Germline lookup yields CDR1 SQVTM and CDR2 ANQGSEA. The length of the CDR3 is 11 residues. Deletions cut 4 bases from V and 6 bases from J, with 8 bases between. The CDR3 protein is CSVGSHDTQYF. DNA for the CDR3: TGCAGCGTTGGGTCACACGATACGCAGTATTTT.

Only a few counts were recorded for this clonotype. The chain has TRBV5-1 and TRBJ2-1; no clear D gene. Trimming left V 6 bases short and J 0 bases short, with 13 bases between. Germline V gene sequence: CDR1 SGHRS, CDR2 YFSETQ. The CDR3 is 15 amino acids. The CDR3 nucleotides read TGCGCCAGCACCAAGGACGCGGTCTCCTACAATGAGCAGTTCTTC. Its protein product is CASTKDAVSYNEQFF. Looking up the rest from reference TRBV5-1 and TRBJ2-1 gives the full variable domain: KAGVTQTPRYLIKTRGQQVTLSCSPISGHRSVSWYQQTPGQGLQFLFEYFSETQRNKGNFPGRFSGRQFSNSRSEMNVSTLELGDSALYLCASTKDAVSYNEQFFGPGTRLTVL.

This chain joins TRBV9 and TRBJ1-2, with D perhaps matching TRBD1 (5 bases). This CDR3 comprises 14 residues. V was trimmed by 3 bases and J by 5 bases, leaving 14 bases between them. Germline V gives CDR1 SGDLS, CDR2 YYNGEE. As DNA, the CDR3 is TGTGCCAGCAGCGCCCCGGGACGGAATTATGGCTACACCTTC. Translation gives CASSAPGRNYGYTF.

This clonotype appeared a few times. This sequence joins TRBV7-3 and TRBJ2-4, with 12 bases fitting TRBD2. This CDR3 comprises 16 residues. Germline V gene lookup returns CDR1 SGHTA and CDR2 FQGTGA. The V and J ends lost 4 bases and 13 bases, in that order; junction bases with no gene match: 14. The CDR3: CASSWPPSGRAWEQYF. The CDR3 coding sequence is TGTGCCAGCAGCTGGCCACCTAGCGGGAGGGCCTGGGAGCAGTACTTC.

V and J are TRBV4-2 and TRBJ2-1; 9 nucleotides match TRBD1. The J call may be mistaken, given a closer DNA end match to TRBJ2-7. Germline assignment: CDR1 LGHNA and CDR2 YNFKEQ. CDR3 length: 16 residues. The CDR3 loop reads CASSQEDRGSYNEQYF. In DNA form, the CDR3 reads TGTGCCAGCAGCCAGGAGGACAGGGGTTCCTACAATGAGCAGTACTTC.

The CDR3 coding sequence is TGTGCCAGCAGCTTAGTAGGTCTAGCGGGAGACTACAATGAGCAGTTCTTC. As protein: CASSLVGLAGDYNEQFF. This sequence joins TRBV7-6 and TRBJ2-1, with TRBD2 identical over 10 bases. Germline loops: CDR1 SGHVS, CDR2 FNYEAQ. The ends lost 1 base at V and 3 bases at J; junction bases unmatched: 6. CDR3 length: 17 amino acids.

This clonotype was seen a handful of times. The genes are TRBV28 and TRBJ2-7; D is perhaps TRBD1 (6 bases). V was trimmed by 6 bases and J by 1 base, leaving 13 bases between them. The length of the CDR3 is 14 residues. Germline V lookup: CDR1 MDHEN, CDR2 SYDVKM. CDR3 loop: CASSPGHGSYEQYF. Here the CDR3 DNA reads TGTGCCAGCAGCCCGGGACACGGATCCTACGAGCAGTACTTC.

This chain links TRBV7-2 with TRBJ2-1, with unresolved D. Matching the DNA end better, TRBJ2-7 makes the J call doubtful. CDR3 size: 15 residues. CDR1 and CDR2 (germline): SGHTA, FQGNSA. CDR3 in amino acids: CASSFSGEYPYEQYF. In DNA, the CDR3 is TGTGCCAGCAGCTTTTCTGGGGAATACCCCTACGAGCAGTACTTC.

This clonotype has more than one count but fewer than ten. V is TRBV29-1 and J is TRBJ2-1, with 12 bases aligning to TRBD2. V dropped 6 bases and J dropped 10; count of bases not matched to a gene: 10. The germline gives CDR1 SQVTM, CDR2 ANQGSEA. The CDR3 consists of 14 residues. CDR3 nucleotide sequence: TGCAGCGTCGCTCGACTAGCGGGAGAGAGGGAGCAGTTCTTC. It yields the protein CSVARLAGEREQFF.